The clone carrying this TCR beta chain has just a few counts. Its antigen is undetermined. This record belongs to a study of cytomegalovirus exposure and HLA in healthy donors. Study-level findings and limits: The study flagged around 150 TCR beta chains as cytomegalovirus-associated. The authors judged a highly shared variant cluster likely a sequencing artifact.

Researchers ran the PCR with 60 Vbeta and 13 Jbeta primers. Profiled with immunoSEQ multiplex PCR; TCRdb holds only in-frame clones, not every one. In the table there are 80,000 to 95,000 clones, around nine tenths of which are singletons. CDR3 size: 15 residues. J gave up 7 bases and V 5 bases, and 3 bases lay outside the gene matches. CDR1 is WSHSY and CDR2 is SAAADI in the germline V gene. The chain employs TRBV10-2 and TRBJ2-1, with 15 bases fitting TRBD2. The specimen sequenced was PBMCs. This TCR was recovered from a man aged 25 to 40 in good health and CMV-seropositive. As DNA, the CDR3 is TGCGCCAGCAGTACCGGGACTAGCGGGAGGAATGAGCAGTTCTTC. Translated, it gives CASSTGTSGRNEQFF.